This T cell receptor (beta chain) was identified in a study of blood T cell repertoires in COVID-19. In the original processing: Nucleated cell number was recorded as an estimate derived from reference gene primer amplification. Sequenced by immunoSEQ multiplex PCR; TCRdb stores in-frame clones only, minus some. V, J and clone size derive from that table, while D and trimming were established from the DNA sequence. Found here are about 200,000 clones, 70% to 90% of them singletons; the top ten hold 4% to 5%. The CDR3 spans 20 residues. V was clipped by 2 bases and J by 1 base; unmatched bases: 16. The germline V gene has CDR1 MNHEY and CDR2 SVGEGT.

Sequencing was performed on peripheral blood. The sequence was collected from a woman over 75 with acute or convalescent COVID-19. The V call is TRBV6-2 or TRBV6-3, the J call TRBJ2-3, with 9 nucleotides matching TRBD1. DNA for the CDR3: TGTGCCAGCAGTTACGTTCGGGGGACAGGGCATCTTCCACGCACAGATACGCAGTATTTT. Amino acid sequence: CASSYVRGTGHLPRTDTQYF.